The clone carrying this TCR beta chain has only a few counts. Its antigen is unknown. The source of the sample is a study of T cell repertoires in cytomegalovirus infection. Study in general: Signatures in public TCR beta sequences pointed to both CMV infection and matching HLA type.

Study conclusions and caveats: Across the ex vivo response, the dominant clonotypes were HLA-C-restricted CMV-specific TCR beta clonotypes. Identification of carriers of CMV plus the relevant HLA was performed using cumulative public TCR beta family frequency.

TCRdb re-analysed the reads in MiXCR, keeping a single row per CDR3 protein. This sample has nearly 550,000 distinct CDR3 sequences; 15% to 20% occur once, and the top ten carry under 30%. The CDR3 totals 15 residues. Per the germline V gene, CDR1 is SEHNR and CDR2 is FQNEAQ (reference sequence). Germline trimming cut 5 bases from V and 2 bases from J; bases unmatched to any gene: 3. Material for sequencing was CD8+ T cells from PBMCs. The chain uses TRBV7-9 and TRBJ2-1; 10 bases map to TRBD1. This receptor was identified in a human donor in good health (CMV status not recorded). Some clones in this sample may be carry-over from other donors' samples. The CDR3: CASSRDRGPYNEQFF. The CDR3 DNA reads as TGTGCCAGCAGCCGGGACAGGGGACCCTACAATGAGCAGTTCTTC.